The 17 T cell receptor beta chains below come from one sample, sequenced in a study of cytomegalovirus exposure and HLA in healthy donors. Researchers ran the PCR with 60 Vbeta and 13 Jbeta primers. Clones were read by immunoSEQ multiplex PCR, and TCRdb kept only the in-frame ones, dropping some. The sample yields about 120,000 clones, roughly 78% seen once. Sample: PBMCs. The receptors were sampled from a man aged 30 to 39 in good health and CMV-seropositive.

The J gene is TRBJ1-4, the V gene TRBV5-8, with 9 bases lining up with TRBD1. The germline gives CDR1 SGHTS, CDR2 YDEGEE. The CDR3 is 16 residues long. Unmatched junction bases numbered 7, after V lost 4 bases and J lost 3 bases. The CDR3 sequence: CASSLGQGISNEKLFF. The CDR3 bases are TGTGCCAGCAGCCTCGGACAGGGGATATCTAATGAAAAACTGTTTTTT.

About this clone itself: Other DNA sequences within the sample encode an identical CDR3. The gene calls are TRBV6-1 and TRBJ2-3, with a tentative D call TRBD1 (5 bases). V was shortened by 4 bases and J by 1 base, with 9 bases between the two germline ends. This CDR3 contains 14 residues. In germline, CDR1 is MNHNS, CDR2 SASEGT. CDR3 DNA sequence: TGTGCCAGCAGTGTCGGCAGGGGCACAGATACGCAGTATTTT. This codes for CASSVGRGTDTQYF.

The chain couples TRBV5-8 to TRBJ2-5; D may be TRBD1 (6 bases). The J call may be in error: the DNA end matches TRBJ2-7 better. The CDR3 totals 14 residues. Germline V gene data show CDR1 as SGHTS and CDR2 as YDEGEE. CDR3 nucleotides: TGTGCCAGCAGACTAAGGGGGATCCCCTACGAGCAGTACTTC. Protein: CASRLRGIPYEQYF.

The chain links TRBV14 to TRBJ2-4; D is possibly TRBD1 (6 bases). Germline V gene lookup returns CDR1 SGHDN and CDR2 FVKESK. Trimming removed 3 bases at V and 3 bases at J, with 15 bases between. This CDR3 is 16 amino acids long. CDR3 DNA sequence: TGTGCCAGCAGCCAGGACGACAGGCTCGACAAAAACATTCAGTACTTC. Protein: CASSQDDRLDKNIQYF.

The V call is TRBV19, the J call TRBJ2-3; 9 bases match TRBD2. This CDR3 comprises 15 residues. V lost 5 bases, J lost 6 bases, and 9 bases stayed unmatched. CDR1 and CDR2 (germline): LNHDA, SQIVND (reference sequence). As DNA, the CDR3 is TGTGCCAGTAGTCCCTGGGATAGCGGGGGCGATACGCAGTATTTT. This codes for CASSPWDSGGDTQYF.

The chain combines TRBV5-1 with TRBJ2-5, with 10 bases lining up with TRBD2. The CDR3 has 15 amino acids. Germline V CDR1 and CDR2: SGHRS, YFSETQ. J gave up 5 bases and V 3 bases, and 7 bases lay outside the gene matches. The CDR3 nucleotides read TGCGCCAGCAGCTCTACCGGGACTAGCGAGGAGACCCAGTACTTC. Its protein product is CASSSTGTSEETQYF.

The chain has TRBV9 and TRBJ2-1, with 8 positions matching TRBD2. Germline CDR1 SGDLS, CDR2 YYNGEE. V trimming: 3 bases; J trimming: 9 bases; junction bases outside the gene matches: 8. The CDR3 has 14 residues. DNA of the CDR3: TGTGCCAGCAGCGACAAGGGACTAGTCGGTGAGCAGTTCTTC. Translating gives CASSDKGLVGEQFF.

V is TRBV7-8 and J is TRBJ1-4, with TRBD1 matching 8 bases. CDR1 and CDR2 (germline): SGHVS, FQNEAQ. Germline trimming cut 1 base from V and 8 bases from J; bases unmatched to any gene: 9. The CDR3 is 16 amino acids. CDR3 bases: TGTGCCAGCAGCTTAGGGCCCGGGACAGGACAGGAAAAACTGTTTTTT. It specifies CASSLGPGTGQEKLFF. Drawing the rest from reference TRBV7-8 and TRBJ1-4, the complete variable domain is GAGVSQSPRYKVAKRGQDVALRCDPISGHVSLFWYQQALGQGPEFLTYFQNEAQLDKSGLPSDRFFAERPEGSVSTLKIQRTQQEDSAVYLCASSLGPGTGQEKLFFGSGTQLSVL.

The chain couples TRBV4-1 to TRBJ1-1, with D uncertain. The germline V gene encodes CDR1 MGHRA and CDR2 YSYEKL. V lost 1 base and J 10 bases, leaving 22 bases between the germline ends. The CDR3 length is 16 residues. This CDR3 reads CASSQATGPSTGGAFF. CDR3 nucleotide sequence: TGCGCCAGCAGCCAAGCGACCGGGCCCTCCACCGGAGGAGCTTTCTTT.

V gene TRBV2 combines with J gene TRBJ1-5, with a weak D call TRBD1 (5 bases). CDR3 length equals 14 residues. Trimming stripped 6 bases from V and 0 bases from J, with 9 bases between. Germline loops: CDR1 SNHLY, CDR2 FYNNEI. The DNA for the CDR3 is TGTGCCAGCAGCGCTGACAGTAGCAATCAGCCCCAGCATTTT. Its protein product is CASSADSSNQPQHF.

V is TRBV12-5 and J is TRBJ2-2; weak D call: TRBD1 (5 bases). The CDR3 covers 18 residues. Deletions cut 0 bases from V and 6 bases from J, with 20 bases between. The germline gives CDR1 LGHNT, CDR2 FRNRAP. CDR3: CASGLVGAGIFSAGELFF. The DNA of the CDR3 is TGTGCTAGTGGTTTGGTAGGGGCAGGGATATTTAGTGCCGGGGAGCTGTTTTTT.

This chain joins TRBV5-6 and TRBJ2-3; D gene ambiguous. V dropped 3 bases and J dropped 4 bases, with 6 bases sitting between them. The germline V gene has CDR1 SGHDT and CDR2 YYEEEE. The CDR3 loop spans 12 amino acids. The CDR3 nucleotides read TGTGCCAGCAGCTCAAGAGCAGATACGCAGTATTTT. It translates to CASSSRADTQYF.

This clone was seen a handful of times. This chain uses TRBV25-1 with TRBJ1-1, with TRBD1 identical over 7 bases. From germline, CDR1 is MGHDK and CDR2 SYGVNS. The CDR3 is 15 amino acids. V dropped 0 bases and J dropped 2; count of bases not matched to a gene: 3. CDR3 sequence reads: CASSEYGTDNTEAFF. For the CDR3, the DNA is TGTGCCAGCAGTGAATACGGGACAGACAACACTGAAGCTTTCTTT.

In this sample, this clone turned up a few times. The gene calls are TRBV29-1 and TRBJ2-7; D is possibly TRBD1 (6 bases). The CDR3 is 14 amino acids. Per the germline V gene, CDR1 is SQVTM and CDR2 is ANQGSEA. The germline V and J ends were trimmed by 4 bases and 4 bases, with 17 bases remaining between them. The CDR3 DNA sequence: TGCAGCGTTGGGACAGCGACTCCACCTTACGAGCAGTACTTC. Translated, it gives CSVGTATPPYEQYF.

The V call is TRBV5-1, the J call TRBJ1-1; TRBD1 might be the D (6 bases). There are 12 residues in the CDR3. Germline CDR1 is SGHRS and CDR2 is YFSETQ. V lost 3 bases to trimming and J lost 11 bases, with 14 bases between them. DNA for the CDR3: TGCGCCAGCAGCTGGAACAGGGCGGAGGCTTTCTTT. This gives the protein CASSWNRAEAFF.

V is TRBV5-1 and J is TRBJ1-1; possible D gene TRBD1, 6 bases. Per the germline V gene, CDR1 is SGHRS and CDR2 is YFSETQ. Trimming shortened V by 0 bases and J by 4 bases, and 13 bases separated the two germline ends. The CDR3 has 15 residues. The CDR3 is CASSLDGGRGTEAFF. Here the CDR3 DNA reads TGCGCCAGCAGCTTGGATGGGGGCCGGGGCACTGAAGCTTTCTTT.

V gene TRBV19 combines with J gene TRBJ1-2; D is perhaps TRBD1 (5 bases). V was pared by 3 bases and J by 8 bases, with 13 bases between. The CDR3 spans 13 residues. Germline CDR1 and CDR2: LNHDA and SQIVND (reference sequence). The CDR3 protein is CASSISPGQGYTF. The CDR3 region has the DNA TGTGCCAGTAGTATTAGTCCAGGGCAGGGCTACACCTTC.